This TCR beta chain derives from a study of blood T cells in healthy people across ages. CDR1 KGHSH and CDR2 LQKENI come from the germline V gene. The CDR3 is 13 residues long. V lost 2 bases, J lost 6 bases, and 10 bases lay in between. In this sample, this clonotype turned up a few times. Using a J-beta primer mix together with a sample-barcoded 5' primer, a second PCR was run for roughly 7 to 12 cycles. TCRdb re-derived calls from the 5' RACE reads in MiXCR, one entry per CDR3 protein. The sample includes over 450,000 distinct CDR3 sequences, around 24% of them seen just once. This same sample was also part of a study on T cells of mothers and their children.

This TCR was recovered from a boy younger than 18 in good health. The chain couples TRBV18 to TRBJ2-5, with D tentatively TRBD2 (6 bases). Sequencing was done on a sample of blood. CDR3: CASSPTEGKTQYF. DNA for the CDR3: TGTGCCAGCTCACCAACGGAGGGGAAGACCCAGTACTTC.